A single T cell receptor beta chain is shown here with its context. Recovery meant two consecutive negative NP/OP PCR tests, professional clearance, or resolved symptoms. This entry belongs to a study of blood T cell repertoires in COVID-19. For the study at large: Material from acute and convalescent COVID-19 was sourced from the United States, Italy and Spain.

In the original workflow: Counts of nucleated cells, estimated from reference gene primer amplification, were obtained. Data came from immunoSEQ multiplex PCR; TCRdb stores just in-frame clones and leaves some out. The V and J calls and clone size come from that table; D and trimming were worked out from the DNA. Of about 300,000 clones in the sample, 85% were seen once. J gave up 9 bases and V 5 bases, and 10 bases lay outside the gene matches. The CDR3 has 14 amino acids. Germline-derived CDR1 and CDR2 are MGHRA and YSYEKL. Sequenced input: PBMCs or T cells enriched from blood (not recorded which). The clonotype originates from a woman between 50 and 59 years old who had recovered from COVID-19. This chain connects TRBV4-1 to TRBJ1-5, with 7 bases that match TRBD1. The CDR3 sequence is CASSTGELKGPQHF. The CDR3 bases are TGCGCCAGCAGCACAGGGGAGCTCAAGGGGCCCCAGCATTTT.